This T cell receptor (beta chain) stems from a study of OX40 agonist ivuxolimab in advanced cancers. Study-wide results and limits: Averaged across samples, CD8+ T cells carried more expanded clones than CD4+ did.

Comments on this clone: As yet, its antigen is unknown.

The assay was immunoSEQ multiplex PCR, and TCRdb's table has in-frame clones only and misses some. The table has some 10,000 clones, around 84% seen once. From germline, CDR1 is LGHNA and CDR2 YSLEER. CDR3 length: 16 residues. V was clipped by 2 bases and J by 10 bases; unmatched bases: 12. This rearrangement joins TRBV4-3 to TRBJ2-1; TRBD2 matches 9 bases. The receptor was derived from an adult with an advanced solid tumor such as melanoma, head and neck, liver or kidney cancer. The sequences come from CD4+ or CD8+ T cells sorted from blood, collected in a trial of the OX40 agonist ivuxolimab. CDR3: CASSQTSSQLAGEQFF. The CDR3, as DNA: TGCGCCAGCAGCCAAACCAGCTCCCAGCTAGCGGGAGAGCAGTTCTTC.